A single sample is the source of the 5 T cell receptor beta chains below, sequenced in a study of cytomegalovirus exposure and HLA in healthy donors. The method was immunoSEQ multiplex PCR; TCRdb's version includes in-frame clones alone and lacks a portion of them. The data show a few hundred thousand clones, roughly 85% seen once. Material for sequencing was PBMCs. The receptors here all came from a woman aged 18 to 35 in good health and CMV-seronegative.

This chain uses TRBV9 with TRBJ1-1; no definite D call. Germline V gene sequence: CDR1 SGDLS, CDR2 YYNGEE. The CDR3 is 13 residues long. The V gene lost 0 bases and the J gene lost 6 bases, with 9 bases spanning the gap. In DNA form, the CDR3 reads TGTGCCAGCAGCGTAGGGAGGGATGCTGAAGCTTTCTTT. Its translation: CASSVGRDAEAFF.

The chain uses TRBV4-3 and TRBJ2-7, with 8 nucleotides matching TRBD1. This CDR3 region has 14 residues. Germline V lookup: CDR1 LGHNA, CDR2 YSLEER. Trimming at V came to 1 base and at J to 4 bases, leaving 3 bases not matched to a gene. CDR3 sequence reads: CASSQAQGVYEQYF. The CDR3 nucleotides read TGCGCCAGCAGCCAAGCACAGGGGGTTTACGAGCAGTACTTC.

CDR3 residues: CASTPLDINGYTF. The CDR3 DNA sequence: TGTGCCAGCACCCCCCTGGACATTAACGGCTACACCTTC. This rearrangement joins TRBV28 to TRBJ1-2, with D possibly being TRBD1 (5 bases). This CDR3 has 13 residues. CDR1 is MDHEN and CDR2 is SYDVKM in the germline V gene. The V end was cut by 7 bases, the J end by 8 bases, with 17 bases between.

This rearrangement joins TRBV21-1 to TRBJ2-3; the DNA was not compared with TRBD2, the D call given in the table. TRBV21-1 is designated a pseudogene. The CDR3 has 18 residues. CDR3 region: CASSKARCGRHDTDTQYF. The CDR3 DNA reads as TGTGCCAGCAGCAAAGCGCGGTGCGGGAGGCACGATACAGATACGCAGTATTTT.

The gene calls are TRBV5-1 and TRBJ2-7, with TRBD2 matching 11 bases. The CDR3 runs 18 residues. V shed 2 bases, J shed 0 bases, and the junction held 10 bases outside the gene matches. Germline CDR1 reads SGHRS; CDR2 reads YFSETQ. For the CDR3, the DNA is TGCGCCAGCAGCTTTAGGACTAGCGGGTACTCAGCCTCCTACGAGCAGTACTTC. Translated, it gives CASSFRTSGYSASYEQYF.